This TCR beta chain comes out of a study of shared clonotypes between healthy human individuals. Study findings and constraints: On the whole, naive subsets had larger estimated richness than memory subsets had. Naive CD4 clonotypes overlapped across a handful of donors at around 4.7%.

Repertoires were generated with immunoSEQ multiplex PCR, while TCRdb's copy carries only in-frame clones and drops some. The table lists about 2.1 million clones, roughly 95% of them singletons. Naive CD8 populations comprised CD45RO-negative cells positively selected for CCR7, excluding terminally differentiated effector memory CD45RA+ cells. The CDR3 covers 13 residues. Germline CDR1 MNHEY, CDR2 SMNVEV (reference sequence). The ends were cut back, 5 bases at V and 3 bases at J, with 11 bases in the middle. Details on this clone: As yet, its antigen is unknown. Other DNA sequences in the same sample also yield this CDR3.

The sequence was collected from a man aged 18-30 years in good health. Some clones in this sample may be carry-over from other donors' samples. Sequenced: naive CD8+ T cells from PBMCs. The rearrangement joins TRBV27 to TRBJ2-7, with D unclear. CDR3 region: CASSLAPVYEQYF. The CDR3 DNA sequence: TGTGCCAGCAGTCTTGCGCCCGTCTACGAGCAGTACTTC.